Below, 27 T cell receptor beta chains from the same sample are listed, as sequenced in a study of shared clonotypes between healthy human individuals (dated by TCRdb to about 2020). The library was prepared using the immunoSEQ multiplex PCR assay. TCRdb carries this immuneACCESS record with in-frame sequences only. Its versions omit some clonotypes, under half of them owing to an unresolved V gene in the studies checked, with the rest unexplained. The sample profile shows over 800,000 clones; 80% to 95% of them were found once. Clones ranked in the top ten supply under 30% of the sample. CD8 naive samples were CD45RO-negative cells positively selected for CCR7, giving a CD45RA+CCR7+ population that excluded TemRA cells. The sample was naive CD8+ T cells sorted from blood. Read against the paper, the sample's cell subset or site label means: CD45RA+CCR7+. Receptor source: a man aged 25-45 years in good health.

The chain uses TRBV27 and TRBJ1-1; D unresolved. Trimming left V 6 bases short and J 11 bases short, with 16 bases between. CDR3 length: 12 amino acids. The V gene's germline CDR1 is MNHEY and CDR2 SMNVEV (reference sequence). The CDR3 loop is CASSPRGEGAFF. The DNA of the CDR3 is TGTGCCAGCAGCCCGCGTGGGGAGGGTGCTTTCTTT.

The rearrangement joins TRBV7-6 to TRBJ2-5; the D is unclear. Germline V gene sequence: CDR1 SGHVS, CDR2 FNYEAQ. The CDR3 covers 12 residues. Trimming removed 4 bases at V and 4 bases at J, with 7 bases between. CDR3 residues: CASSSFRETQYF. CDR3 nucleotide sequence: TGTGCCAGCAGCTCGTTTCGAGAGACCCAGTACTTC.

This rearrangement joins TRBV11-2 to TRBJ2-7; 7 bases agree with TRBD2. V shed 5 bases, J shed 0 bases, and the junction held 4 bases outside the gene matches. This CDR3 has 14 amino acids. Germline V lookup: CDR1 SGHAT, CDR2 FQNNGV. CDR3 nucleotide sequence: TGTGCCAGCAGCCTCCCTAGCGGCTCCTACGAGCAGTACTTC. Residues: CASSLPSGSYEQYF.

The chain employs TRBV5-1 and TRBJ2-5; the match to TRBD1 covers 10 bases. Unmatched junction bases numbered 8, after V lost 4 bases and J lost 5 bases. Germline V gene data show CDR1 as SGHRS and CDR2 as YFSETQ. The CDR3 contains 15 residues. CDR3 sequence reads: CASSPDRGTGETQYF. In nucleotides, the CDR3 is TGCGCCAGCAGCCCGGACAGGGGGACCGGGGAGACCCAGTACTTC.

The chain recombines TRBV7-5 with TRBJ2-3; TRBD2 was called by the table and not checked on the DNA. TRBV7-5 is described as a pseudogene. This CDR3 is 15 amino acids long. This CDR3 is CVSRLAGLFSDTQYF. In DNA form, the CDR3 reads TGTGTCAGCCGACTAGCGGGACTCTTCTCGGATACGCAGTATTTT.

This rearrangement joins TRBV28 to TRBJ1-4, with 7 bases aligning to TRBD1. Germline V gene lookup returns CDR1 MDHEN and CDR2 SYDVKM. The CDR3 totals 16 residues. V lost 6 bases, J lost 0 bases, and 7 bases stayed unmatched. CDR3 loop: CASSQGTAATNEKLFF. The CDR3 nucleotides are TGTGCCAGCAGCCAAGGGACAGCTGCAACTAATGAAAAACTGTTTTTT.

V gene TRBV28 combines with J gene TRBJ2-5; no clear D gene. CDR1 is MDHEN and CDR2 is SYDVKM in the germline V gene. The CDR3 is made up of 10 amino acids. The V end was cut by 6 bases, the J end by 4 bases, with 3 bases between. DNA of the CDR3: TGTGCCAGCAGACGAGAGACCCAGTACTTC. This codes for CASRRETQYF. The entire variable domain, with the rest obtained from reference TRBV28 and TRBJ2-5, is as follows: DVKVTQSSRYLVKRTGEKVFLECVQDMDHENMFWYRQDPGLGLRLIYFSYDVKMKEKGDIPEGYSVSREKKERFSLILESASTNQTSMYLCASRRETQYFGPGTRLLVL.

The V and J genes are TRBV2 and TRBJ2-7, with 8 bases matching TRBD1. The germline V gene encodes CDR1 SNHLY and CDR2 FYNNEI. The CDR3 is 15 residues long. V shed 6 bases, J shed 2 bases, and the junction held 9 bases outside the gene matches. CDR3 DNA sequence: TGTGCCAGCAGGGACCGGGACAGGAGTGCCTACGAGCAGTACTTC. It translates to CASRDRDRSAYEQYF. Filled out from reference TRBV2 and TRBJ2-7, the complete variable domain reads EPEVTQTPSHQVTQMGQEVILRCVPISNHLYFYWYRQILGQKVEFLVSFYNNEISEKSEIFDDQFSVERPDGSNFTLKIRSTKLEDSAMYFCASRDRDRSAYEQYFGPGTRLTVT.

Comment on this clone: The sample contains more than one DNA sequence encoding this CDR3. The gene calls are TRBV9 and TRBJ2-1; D tentatively fits TRBD1 or TRBD2 (5 bases each). CDR3 size: 15 residues. The germline V gene has CDR1 SGDLS and CDR2 YYNGEE. The ends were cut back, 0 bases at V and 4 bases at J, with 11 bases in the middle. CDR3 sequence reads: CASSVGGGFYNEQFF. In nucleotides, the CDR3 is TGTGCCAGCAGCGTAGGTGGGGGTTTTTACAATGAGCAGTTCTTC.

V gene TRBV28 combines with J gene TRBJ2-7; 7 bases line up with TRBD2. This CDR3 is built from 17 residues. CDR1 MDHEN and CDR2 SYDVKM come from the germline V gene. Germline trimming cut 7 bases from V and 1 base from J; bases unmatched to any gene: 16. CDR3 coding DNA: TGTGCCAGCATCACCCTCCGGGGGGTCAACTTTTCCTACGAGCAGTACTTC. This codes for CASITLRGVNFSYEQYF.

This sequence joins TRBV5-6 and TRBJ2-7, with a possible D match to TRBD2 (5 bases). Deletions cut 0 bases from V and 3 bases from J, with 10 bases between. This CDR3 is built from 14 residues. Looked up from germline, CDR1 is SGHDT and CDR2 is YYEEEE. The DNA for the CDR3 is TGTGCCAGCAGCTTGGGACTACCCATCTACGAGCAGTACTTC. It is translated as CASSLGLPIYEQYF.

This chain joins TRBV29-1 and TRBJ2-7, with TRBD1 as a possible D gene (5 bases). The CDR3 has 12 residues. From germline, CDR1 is SQVTM and CDR2 ANQGSEA. Between the trimmed V and J ends, which lost 6 bases and 1 base, there was a span of 10 bases. The CDR3 loop is CSVLTESYEQYF. The CDR3 nucleotides read TGCAGCGTACTGACAGAATCCTACGAGCAGTACTTC.

This rearrangement joins TRBV13 to TRBJ1-5; TRBD1 agrees at 9 bases. The CDR3 loop spans 15 amino acids. Unmatched junction bases numbered 7, after V lost 3 bases and J lost 7 bases. Germline V lookup: CDR1 PRHDT, CDR2 FYEKMQ (reference sequence). As DNA, the CDR3 is TGTGCCAGCAGCTTTGGAACAGGGGGCCGGCAGCCCCAGCATTTT. Its translation: CASSFGTGGRQPQHF.

The J gene is TRBJ2-2, the V gene TRBV6-5, with D unclear. CDR3 size: 14 residues. Germline-derived CDR1 and CDR2 are MNHEY and SVGAGI. Deletions cut 1 base from V and 6 bases from J, with 9 bases between. This CDR3 reads CASSYLLRAGELFF. CDR3 DNA sequence: TGTGCCAGCAGTTACTTATTGAGAGCCGGGGAGCTGTTTTTT.

The chain is built from TRBV27 and TRBJ2-1; no reliable D call. The V end was cut by 4 bases, the J end by 3 bases, with 10 bases between. This CDR3 has 14 amino acids. The germline gives CDR1 MNHEY, CDR2 SMNVEV (reference sequence). The CDR3 protein is CASSSTTGYNEQFF. The CDR3 coding sequence is TGTGCCAGCAGTTCCACGACTGGCTACAATGAGCAGTTCTTC.

This chain joins TRBV19 and TRBJ2-7, with TRBD1 matching over 7 bases. CDR3 length: 14 amino acids. Germline V gives CDR1 LNHDA, CDR2 SQIVND (reference sequence). V lost 3 bases, J lost 3 bases, and 5 bases stayed unmatched. CDR3 sequence (DNA): TGTGCCAGTAGTATCGGACAGGCCGTCTACGAGCAGTACTTC. Translated, it gives CASSIGQAVYEQYF.

Points on this clone: Other DNA sequences in the sample encode the same CDR3. The chain uses TRBV19 and TRBJ1-4; perhaps TRBD1 as D (5 bases). The CDR3 has 14 amino acids. V was cut by 3 bases and J by 4 bases, with 9 bases left in between. CDR1 and CDR2 (germline): LNHDA, SQIVND (reference sequence). The CDR3, as DNA: TGTGCCAGTAGTATCAGGGCCTATAATGAAAAACTGTTTTTT. Its protein product is CASSIRAYNEKLFF.

This sequence joins TRBV4-1 and TRBJ2-1, with 7 positions matching TRBD2. Germline assignment: CDR1 MGHRA and CDR2 YSYEKL. This CDR3 is 17 amino acids long. J gave up 3 bases and V 0 bases, and 8 bases lay outside the gene matches. CDR3 loop: CASSQESLAANYNEQFF. The CDR3 DNA sequence: TGCGCCAGCAGCCAAGAATCGCTAGCGGCGAACTACAATGAGCAGTTCTTC.

The J gene is TRBJ1-2, the V gene TRBV20-1; D is perhaps TRBD1 (5 bases). This CDR3 has 11 amino acids. Germline-derived CDR1 and CDR2 are DFQATT and SNEGSKA (reference sequence). The V end lost 6 bases, the J end lost 6 bases, and 11 bases lay between the germline ends. Here the CDR3 DNA reads TGCAGTGCCCAGGGTGTTCATGGCTACACCTTC. It encodes CSAQGVHGYTF.

The chain combines TRBV27 with TRBJ2-7, with a tentative D call TRBD2 (6 bases). CDR3 length: 12 residues. Per germline, CDR1 MNHEY and CDR2 SMNVEV (reference sequence). V dropped 6 bases and J dropped 6 bases, with 12 bases sitting between them. Written as DNA, the CDR3 is TGTGCCAGCAGGGGACTGGCGGGCGAGCAGTACTTC. Its protein is CASRGLAGEQYF.

This chain joins TRBV10-3 and TRBJ2-7; TRBD1 aligns across 10 bases. This CDR3 region has 15 residues. Trimming at V came to 3 bases and at J to 4 bases, leaving 6 bases not matched to a gene. Per germline, CDR1 ENHRY and CDR2 SYGVKD. The CDR3 DNA reads TGTGCCATCAGTGATGAGACAGGGGGCAGGTACGAGCAGTACTTC. Its protein product is CAISDETGGRYEQYF.

This chain links TRBV28 with TRBJ2-2; possible D gene TRBD1, 5 bases. Between the trimmed V and J ends, which lost 5 bases and 3 bases, there was a span of 7 bases. The CDR3 is made up of 13 amino acids. The germline gives CDR1 MDHEN, CDR2 SYDVKM. This CDR3 is CASSDSHTGELFF. For the CDR3, the DNA is TGTGCCAGCAGTGACAGCCACACCGGGGAGCTGTTTTTT.

J is TRBJ1-4 and V is TRBV23-1; D not certain. TRBV23-1 has ORF status, its function being uncertain. V lost 7 bases, J lost 4 bases, and 13 bases lay in between. This CDR3 is built from 14 residues. CDR3 protein: CASTQRGFNEKLFF. The CDR3 DNA reads TGCGCCAGCACCCAACGTGGTTTTAATGAAAAACTGTTTTTT.

V gene TRBV12-5 combines with J gene TRBJ2-1; possibly TRBD1 or TRBD2 for D (5 bases each). The V and J ends lost 9 bases and 7 bases respectively, with 16 bases between them. Germline loops: CDR1 LGHNT, CDR2 FRNRAP. The CDR3 length is 13 residues. This CDR3 reads CASQGPSRNEQFF. The CDR3 coding sequence is TGTGCTAGCCAGGGACCGTCTAGGAATGAGCAGTTCTTC.

The J gene is TRBJ2-7, the V gene TRBV28; 10 bases fit TRBD1. V was clipped by 3 bases and J by 3 bases; unmatched bases: 8. CDR3 length equals 16 residues. Germline CDR1 reads MDHEN; CDR2 reads SYDVKM. CDR3 amino acids: CASSFRDRGPLYEQYF. The CDR3 DNA reads TGTGCCAGCAGTTTCCGGGACAGGGGCCCCCTCTACGAGCAGTACTTC.

The rearrangement joins TRBV9 to TRBJ2-7, with D hard to call. Trimming cost V 4 bases and J 3 bases, with 14 bases left between them. This CDR3 spans 14 amino acids. Germline CDR1 and CDR2: SGDLS and YYNGEE. For the CDR3, the DNA is TGTGCCAGCAGCCCGCTGGAGAATGGCTACGAGCAGTACTTC. Amino acid sequence: CASSPLENGYEQYF.

The table lists this clone with a few counts. V gene TRBV2 combines with J gene TRBJ1-2; D not certain. Trimming cost V 6 bases and J 7 bases, with 9 bases left between them. The germline CDR1 and CDR2 sequences are SNHLY and FYNNEI. The CDR3 consists of 11 residues. CDR3 DNA: TGTGCCAGCAGCACCCTTGGTGGCTACACCTTC. Translation gives CASSTLGGYTF.